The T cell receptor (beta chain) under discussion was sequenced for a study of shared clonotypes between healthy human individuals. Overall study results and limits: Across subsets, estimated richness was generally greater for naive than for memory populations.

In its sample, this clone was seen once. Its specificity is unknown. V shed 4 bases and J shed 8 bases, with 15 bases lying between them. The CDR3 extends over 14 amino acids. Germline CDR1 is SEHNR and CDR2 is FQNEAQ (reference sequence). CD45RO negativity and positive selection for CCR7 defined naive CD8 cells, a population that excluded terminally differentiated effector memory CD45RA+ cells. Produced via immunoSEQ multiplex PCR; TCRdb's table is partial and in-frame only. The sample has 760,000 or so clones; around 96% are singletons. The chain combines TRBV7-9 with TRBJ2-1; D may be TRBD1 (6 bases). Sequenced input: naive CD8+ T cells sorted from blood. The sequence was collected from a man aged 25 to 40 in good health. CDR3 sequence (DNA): TGTGCCAGCAGCTCACAAACAGGGAGCGATGAGCAGTTCTTC. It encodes CASSSQTGSDEQFF.